This passage covers 21 T cell receptor beta chains from one sample sequenced in a study of shared clonotypes between healthy human individuals. The assay was immunoSEQ multiplex PCR, and TCRdb's table has in-frame clones only and misses some. The sample lists approximately 530,000 clones; 90% to 97% were seen once. Sequenced material: naive CD4+ T cells sorted from blood. Subset given: CD45RA+ positively selected. The receptors come from a woman in her twenties or thirties in good health.

The V call is TRBV5-1, the J call TRBJ2-4, with 8 bases matching TRBD2. CDR3 length equals 17 residues. The J segment lost 1 base and the V segment lost 4 bases, leaving 10 bases of the junction unmatched. Per germline, CDR1 SGHRS and CDR2 YFSETQ. CDR3 sequence (DNA): TGCGCCAGCAGCCCGCGGGGGGTCGGATTCGCCAAAAACATTCAGTACTTC. Translated: CASSPRGVGFAKNIQYF.

The CDR3 bases are TGTGCCAGCAGTTTCTCGGGTCAGCGAACAGATACGCAGTATTTT. Its translation is CASSFSGQRTDTQYF. The rearrangement links TRBV28 to TRBJ2-3, with D hard to call. Germline CDR1 is MDHEN and CDR2 is SYDVKM. V was shortened by 3 bases and J by 3 bases, with 13 bases between the two germline ends. The CDR3 has 15 residues.

This sequence joins TRBV19 and TRBJ2-2; no reliable D call. V shed 1 base and J shed 1 base, with 7 bases lying between them. This CDR3 has 15 residues. Germline V gene sequence: CDR1 LNHDA, CDR2 SQIVND (reference sequence). The CDR3 bases are TGTGCCAGTAGTATAGTTCCAGGGAACACCGGGGAGCTGTTTTTT. It is translated as CASSIVPGNTGELFF.

The rearrangement links TRBV6-6 to TRBJ2-5; 7 nucleotides match TRBD1. The J segment lost 11 bases and the V segment lost 7 bases, leaving 13 bases of the junction unmatched. CDR3 length: 13 residues. CDR1 and CDR2 (germline): MNHNY, SVGAGI (reference sequence). The CDR3 reads CASISYRGEEQYF. CDR3 nucleotides: TGTGCCAGCATCTCGTACAGGGGTGAGGAGCAGTACTTC.

The rearrangement uses TRBV19 and TRBJ1-2, with a possible D match to TRBD1 (6 bases). This CDR3 has 15 amino acids. The germline gives CDR1 LNHDA, CDR2 SQIVND (reference sequence). V lost 1 base to trimming and J lost 8 bases, with 17 bases between them. This CDR3 reads CASSIGRQDAGGYTF. CDR3 bases: TGTGCCAGTAGTATAGGGAGACAGGACGCCGGAGGCTACACCTTC.

This CDR3 reads CASSPLGQGYSGNTIYF. The CDR3 region has the DNA TGTGCCAGCAGTCCCCTGGGACAGGGGTACTCTGGAAACACCATATATTTT. The chain couples TRBV28 to TRBJ1-3; 10 nucleotides match TRBD1. Germline V gene lookup returns CDR1 MDHEN and CDR2 SYDVKM. Trimming cost V 5 bases and J 0 bases; bases outside gene matches: 7. The CDR3 loop spans 17 amino acids.

A remark on this clone: This sample also contains other DNA sequences that code for the same CDR3. The CDR3 here is CASSTGLAGEQFF. The CDR3 coding sequence is TGTGCCAGCAGCACCGGACTAGCTGGTGAGCAGTTCTTC. The chain carries TRBV7-3 and TRBJ2-1; 8 bases match TRBD2. Germline V gene sequence: CDR1 SGHTA, CDR2 FQGTGA. V lost 5 bases to trimming and J lost 9 bases; unmatched junction nucleotides: 6. The CDR3 is 13 amino acids.

V usage is TRBV6-6 and J usage is TRBJ1-1, with 7 nucleotides matching TRBD1. Germline CDR1 is MNHNY and CDR2 is SVGAGI (reference sequence). Trimming took 10 bases from V and 3 from J; bases not matched to a gene: 5. There are 12 residues in the CDR3. The CDR3, as DNA: TGTGCCACCCGACAGGGAGACACTGAAGCTTTCTTT. It yields the protein CATRQGDTEAFF.

The chain is built from TRBV10-3 and TRBJ1-1, with D perhaps TRBD1 (5 bases). The germline V gene has CDR1 ENHRY and CDR2 SYGVKD. V gave up 2 bases and J gave up 2 bases, with 12 bases separating them. The CDR3 runs 15 residues. The CDR3: CAISEGVRANTEAFF. The CDR3, as DNA: TGTGCCATCAGTGAGGGGGTCAGGGCAAACACTGAAGCTTTCTTT.

Only one count was recorded for this clone. The chain recombines TRBV30 with TRBJ1-4, with a tentative D call TRBD1 (6 bases). Germline CDR1 GTSNPN, CDR2 SVGIG (reference sequence). The CDR3 is made up of 13 amino acids. The V end was cut by 0 bases, the J end by 7 bases, with 9 bases between. Here the CDR3 reads CAWSVGASEKLFF. The CDR3 DNA is TGTGCCTGGAGTGTGGGGGCATCTGAAAAACTGTTTTTT. Looking up the rest from reference TRBV30 and TRBJ1-4 gives the full variable domain: SQTIHQWPATLVQPVGSPLSLECTVEGTSNPNLYWYRQAAGRGLQLLFYSVGIGQISSEVPQNLSASRPQDRQFILSSKKLLLSDSGFYLCAWSVGASEKLFFGSGTQLSVL.

V is TRBV21-1 and J is TRBJ2-5; the DNA was not compared with TRBD2, the D call given in the table. TRBV21-1 is given as a pseudogene. The CDR3 is made up of 17 amino acids. The CDR3 DNA sequence: TGTGCCAGCAGCAAACCCCCTCTTAGCCCCGTGACGGAGACCCAGTACTTC. Protein: CASSKPPLSPVTETQYF.

The rearrangement links TRBV7-6 to TRBJ2-7, with a weak D call TRBD2 (5 bases). This CDR3 region has 13 residues. V was trimmed by 1 base and J by 7 bases, leaving 11 bases between them. CDR1 SGHVS and CDR2 FNYEAQ come from the germline V gene. The CDR3 DNA reads TGTGCCAGCAGCTTAGGCGCGGGTGGGGAGCAGTACTTC. Its translation is CASSLGAGGEQYF.

The chain combines TRBV18 with TRBJ1-4; TRBD1 is a possible D gene (6 bases). The V end lost 2 bases, the J end lost 5 bases, and 12 bases lay between the germline ends. Germline V gene sequence: CDR1 KGHSH, CDR2 LQKENI. The CDR3 is 15 amino acids. The CDR3 region has the DNA TGTGCCAGCTCACCATCGGGACACAAAAATGAAAAACTGTTTTTT. This sequence encodes CASSPSGHKNEKLFF.

This rearrangement joins TRBV2 to TRBJ2-1; D remains ambiguous. From germline, CDR1 is SNHLY and CDR2 FYNNEI. The CDR3 has 15 amino acids. Trimming shortened V by 7 bases and J by 0 bases, and 13 bases separated the two germline ends. As DNA, the CDR3 is TGTGCCAGCAAAAACCGGGTTTACTCCTACAATGAGCAGTTCTTC. Translated: CASKNRVYSYNEQFF.

The rearrangement links TRBV28 to TRBJ2-3; D gene unclear. Germline V gives CDR1 MDHEN, CDR2 SYDVKM. This CDR3 spans 12 amino acids. Between the trimmed V and J ends, which lost 5 bases and 2 bases, there was a span of 5 bases. The CDR3 nucleotides read TGTGCCAGCAGTCTAGACACAGATACGCAGTATTTT. It encodes CASSLDTDTQYF.

The gene calls are TRBV15 and TRBJ2-2; 7 bases agree with TRBD2. The CDR3 length is 17 residues. Trimming removed 1 base from V and 1 base from J; junction bases left unmatched: 6. The V gene's germline CDR1 is LNHNV and CDR2 YYDKDF (reference sequence). The CDR3 is CATSRGVASGNTGELFF. The CDR3 coding sequence is TGTGCCACCAGCAGAGGGGTCGCTAGCGGGAACACCGGGGAGCTGTTTTTT. The whole variable domain, remainder taken from reference TRBV15 and TRBJ2-2, is DAMVIQNPRYQVTQFGKPVTLSCSQTLNHNVMYWYQQKSSQAPKLLFHYYDKDFNNEADTPDNFQSRRPNTSFCFLDIRSPGLGDTAMYLCATSRGVASGNTGELFFGEGSRLTVL.

J is TRBJ1-3 and V is TRBV4-1, with TRBD1 matching 7 bases. This CDR3 comprises 17 residues. Germline V gene data show CDR1 as MGHRA and CDR2 as YSYEKL. V shed 4 bases, J shed 2 bases, and the junction held 11 bases outside the gene matches. CDR3 sequence: CASSPTHSGTAGNTIYF. Here the CDR3 DNA reads TGCGCCAGCAGCCCTACCCACTCCGGGACAGCTGGAAACACCATATATTTT.

The chain employs TRBV7-7 and TRBJ2-2; D ambiguous. The ends were cut back, 5 bases at V and 1 base at J, with 5 bases in the middle. The CDR3 consists of 13 residues. Germline CDR1 is SSHAT and CDR2 is FNYEAQ (reference sequence). The DNA for the CDR3 is TGTGCCAGCAGCCCAAGGAACACCGGGGAGCTGTTTTTT. This encodes CASSPRNTGELFF.

The chain employs TRBV7-9 and TRBJ1-1; D gene unclear. The CDR3 covers 13 residues. Looked up from germline, CDR1 is SEHNR and CDR2 is FQNEAQ (reference sequence). With 5 bases removed from V and 0 bases from J, the gap between germline ends came to 7 bases. CDR3 amino acids: CASSDHMNTEAFF. For the CDR3, the DNA is TGTGCCAGCAGCGATCACATGAACACTGAAGCTTTCTTT.

This chain uses TRBV18 with TRBJ2-5, with D perhaps TRBD1 or TRBD2 (6 bases each). V was pared by 3 bases and J by 5 bases, with 13 bases between. CDR1 and CDR2 from the germline V gene are KGHSH and LQKENI. This CDR3 is built from 14 residues. CDR3: CASSPMGGHETQYF. The CDR3 DNA reads as TGTGCCAGCTCACCTATGGGGGGCCATGAGACCCAGTACTTC.

The genes are TRBV6-5 and TRBJ2-7; tentative D call: TRBD1 (5 bases). Germline CDR1 reads MNHEY; CDR2 reads SVGAGI. This CDR3 region has 12 residues. Trimming cost V 6 bases and J 2 bases, with 8 bases left between them. The CDR3: CASRDTTYEQYF. The CDR3 nucleotides are TGTGCCAGCAGGGACACCACCTACGAGCAGTACTTC.